The next 13 T cell receptor beta chains were all read from a single sample in a study of cytomegalovirus exposure and HLA in healthy donors (dated by TCRdb to about 2017). Library preparation used the immunoSEQ multiplex PCR assay. For the multiplex PCR, a mixture combining 60 forward primers for TCR Vbeta segments and 13 reverse primers for TCR Jbeta segments was used. In its TCRdb copy, this immuneACCESS table keeps in-frame sequences only and misses some clones. Where compared with another copy, unresolved V genes explain less than half of these, and the others have no known cause. This sample holds some 100,000 clones; around 74% were observed only once. The ten largest clones take up roughly 15% of the sample. Sequencing used PBMCs. These receptors came from a woman in her 70s in good health and CMV-seropositive.

The sample holds a few counts of this clone. The chain couples TRBV19 to TRBJ2-7; 9 bases align to TRBD2. This CDR3 is 15 amino acids long. After removal of 1 base from V and 0 bases from J, the junction contained 1 base not matched to a gene. Germline V gene lookup returns CDR1 LNHDA and CDR2 SQIVND (reference sequence). CDR3 loop: CASSIGLAASYEQYF. For the CDR3, the DNA is TGTGCCAGTAGTATAGGACTAGCGGCCTCCTACGAGCAGTACTTC. Variable domain in full (rest from reference TRBV19 and TRBJ2-7): DGGITQSPKYLFRKEGQNVTLSCEQNLNHDAMYWYRQDPGQGLRLIYYSQIVNDFQKGDIAEGYSVSREKKESFPLTVTSAQKNPTAFYLCASSIGLAASYEQYFGPGTRLTVT.

V and J are TRBV6-5 and TRBJ1-2, with D uncertain. This CDR3 spans 12 amino acids. Germline V gene sequence: CDR1 MNHEY, CDR2 SVGAGI. V was trimmed by 2 bases and J by 3 bases, leaving 4 bases between them. CDR3 in amino acids: CASSYTDYGYTF. The DNA of the CDR3 is TGTGCCAGCAGTTACACGGACTATGGCTACACCTTC.

The V and J genes are TRBV27 and TRBJ1-6; D uncertain. The germline CDR1 and CDR2 sequences are MNHEY and SMNVEV (reference sequence). V gave up 2 bases and J gave up 0 bases, with 11 bases separating them. The CDR3 extends over 17 amino acids. CDR3 bases: TGTGCCAGCAGTTTAATCCGAGGGAGCTCCTATAATTCACCCCTCCACTTT. This encodes CASSLIRGSSYNSPLHF.

In its sample, this clone was seen once. The gene calls are TRBV11-2 and TRBJ2-3; 10 bases agree with TRBD2. Germline V CDR1 and CDR2: SGHAT, FQNNGV. With 7 bases clipped from V and 4 bases from J, the junction kept 17 bases outside the gene matches. This CDR3 is 18 amino acids long. The CDR3 sequence is CASTNPGALAGVSDTQYF. The CDR3 nucleotides are TGTGCCAGCACCAATCCGGGGGCGCTAGCGGGAGTGTCAGATACGCAGTATTTT.

The chain is built from TRBV2 and TRBJ1-4, with D unresolved. This CDR3 is built from 14 residues. Germline V gene lookup returns CDR1 SNHLY and CDR2 FYNNEI. The V and J ends lost 4 bases and 2 bases respectively, with 8 bases between them. CDR3 sequence: CASSARLTNEKLFF. The CDR3 DNA follows: TGTGCCAGCAGTGCCAGACTGACTAATGAAAAACTGTTTTTT.

This rearrangement joins TRBV10-1 to TRBJ2-2; tentatively, D is TRBD2 (6 bases). The CDR3 runs 16 residues. V was clipped by 3 bases and J by 0 bases, with 11 bases between them. CDR1 is WNHNN and CDR2 is SYGVQD in the germline V gene (reference sequence). The CDR3 nucleotides are TGCGCCAGCAGTGAAATTGGCGGGGCGAACACCGGGGAGCTGTTTTTT. Translation: CASSEIGGANTGELFF.

The chain has TRBV6-4 and TRBJ2-1, with 7 bases aligning to TRBD2. CDR1 is MRHNA and CDR2 is SNTAGT in the germline V gene. After removal of 6 bases from V and 5 bases from J, the junction contained 7 bases not matched to a gene. The CDR3 consists of 14 residues. CDR3 nucleotide sequence: TGTGCCAGCAGACCGAGCGGGGCTCACAATGAGCAGTTCTTC. Translation: CASRPSGAHNEQFF.

This clone has just a few counts. The V call is TRBV5-1, the J call TRBJ2-3; 8 positions match TRBD1. The CDR3 has 14 amino acids. V shed 9 bases, J shed 4 bases, and the junction held 10 bases outside the gene matches. CDR1 SGHRS and CDR2 YFSETQ come from the germline V gene. The CDR3 DNA reads as TGCGCCACCACAGGGGGGAGGAGAGCAGATACGCAGTATTTT. Translation: CATTGGRRADTQYF.

This rearrangement joins TRBV6-4 to TRBJ2-2, with a weak D call TRBD1 (5 bases). Germline CDR1 MRHNA, CDR2 SNTAGT. The V end was cut by 3 bases, the J end by 7 bases, with 9 bases between. The CDR3 covers 13 residues. The CDR3 region is CASSEQGHGELFF. CDR3 coding DNA: TGTGCCAGCAGTGAGCAGGGCCACGGGGAGCTGTTTTTT.

This chain uses TRBV7-9 with TRBJ2-1; 8 positions agree with TRBD2. Germline CDR1 and CDR2: SEHNR and FQNEAQ (reference sequence). The CDR3 has 12 residues. Written as DNA, the CDR3 is TGTTCCGGGGGGGCAGTAGACAATGAGCAGTTCTTC. Amino acids: CSGGAVDNEQFF.

Note on this clone: The identical CDR3 is also encoded by other nucleotide sequences in the sample. This chain uses TRBV18 with TRBJ1-1; TRBD1 is a possible D gene (5 bases). CDR3 length equals 13 residues. Trimming removed 4 bases from V and 1 base from J, with 7 bases in between. Germline CDR1 and CDR2: KGHSH and LQKENI. CDR3 DNA: TGTGCCAGCTCACGCGGACAGAACACTGAAGCTTTCTTT. This gives the protein CASSRGQNTEAFF.

The V call is TRBV27, the J call TRBJ2-2, with D possibly matching TRBD2 (6 bases). CDR1 MNHEY and CDR2 SMNVEV come from the germline V gene (reference sequence). V lost 3 bases and J lost 4, with 12 bases in between. This CDR3 region has 15 residues. The CDR3 loop reads CASSLDRRGTGELFF. The CDR3 region has the DNA TGTGCCAGCAGTTTGGATAGGAGGGGCACCGGGGAGCTGTTTTTT.

The chain couples TRBV7-3 to TRBJ1-1, with D possibly matching TRBD1 (5 bases). Germline loops: CDR1 SGHTA, CDR2 FQGTGA. CDR3 length equals 14 residues. Trimming shortened V by 5 bases and J by 1 base, and 11 bases separated the two germline ends. Here the CDR3 DNA reads TGTGCCAGCAGCGAAATAGGACAGAACACTGAAGCTTTCTTT. Residues: CASSEIGQNTEAFF.